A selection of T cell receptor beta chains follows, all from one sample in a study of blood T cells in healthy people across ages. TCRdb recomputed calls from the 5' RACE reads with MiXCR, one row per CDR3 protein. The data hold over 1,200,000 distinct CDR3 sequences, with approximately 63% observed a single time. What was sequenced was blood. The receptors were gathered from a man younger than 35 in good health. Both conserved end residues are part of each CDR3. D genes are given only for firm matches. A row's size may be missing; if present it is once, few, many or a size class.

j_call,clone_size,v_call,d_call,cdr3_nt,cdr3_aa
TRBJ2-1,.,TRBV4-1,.,TGCGCCAGCGCCGTCGGGACGCTCAACAATGAGCAGTTCTTC,CASAVGTLNNEQFF
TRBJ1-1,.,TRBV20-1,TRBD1,TGCGGGGCAACTAGGGGGCCGGACACTGAAGCTTTCTTT,CGATRGPDTEAFF
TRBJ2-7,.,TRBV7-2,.,TGTGCCAGCAGCTTAGCTTGGCCGGGACTAGGGACAGCCTACGAGCAGTACTTC,CASSLAWPGLGTAYEQYF
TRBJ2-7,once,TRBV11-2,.,TGTGCCAGCAGCTTAGAGGCCTATACGGGGCCTGCCTACGAGCAGTACTTC,CASSLEAYTGPAYEQYF
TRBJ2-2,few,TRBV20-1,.,TGCAGTGCCGGATTATACACCGGGGAGCTGTTTTTT,CSAGLYTGELFF
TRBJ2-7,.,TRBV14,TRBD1,TGTGCCAGCAGCCGGGACAGGGGTTGGGTTGGCGAGCAGTACTTC,CASSRDRGWVGEQYF
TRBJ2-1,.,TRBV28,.,TGTGCCAGCAGCCCAGGCGGGACTCGAGAGACCCAGTTCTTC,CASSPGGTRETQFF
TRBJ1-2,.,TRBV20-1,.,TGCAGTGCAGGAGGTCCGGCGCCCACTTCAGGAGGAATTTATGGCTACACCTTC,CSAGGPAPTSGGIYGYTF
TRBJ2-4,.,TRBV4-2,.,TGTGCCAGCAGCCCGGCATCCAGCAGCCGGTCCGATGCCATTCAGTACTTC,CASSPASSSRSDAIQYF
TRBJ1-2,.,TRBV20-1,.,TGCAGTGCTAGAGTAGGGCCCCGGGATGGCTACACCTTC,CSARVGPRDGYTF
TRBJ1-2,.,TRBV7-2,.,TGTGCCACCGATAGCTACACCTTC,CATDSYTF
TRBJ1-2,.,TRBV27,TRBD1,TGTGCCAGCAGTTTGGGGACAGGGGGTGAGGATGGCTACACCTTC,CASSLGTGGEDGYTF
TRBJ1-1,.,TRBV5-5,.,TGTGCCAGCGACGACAGATACAGGGTGAACACTGAAGCTTTCTTT,CASDDRYRVNTEAFF
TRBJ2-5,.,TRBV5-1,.,TGCGCCAGCAGCTCAGAAAGCGGACTCCAAGAGACCCAGTACTTC,CASSSESGLQETQYF
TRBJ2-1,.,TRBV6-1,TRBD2,TGTGCCAGCAGTGAAGCCGGGGGGAGCTCCTACAATGAGCAGTTCTTC,CASSEAGGSSYNEQFF
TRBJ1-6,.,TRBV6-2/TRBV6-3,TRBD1,TGTGCCAGCAGTTATTATGAAGGGACAGGGGATTCACCCCTCCACTTT,CASSYYEGTGDSPLHF
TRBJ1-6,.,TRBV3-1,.,TGTGCCAGCAGCCGTAGCCCCTATAATTCACCCCTCCACTTT,CASSRSPYNSPLHF
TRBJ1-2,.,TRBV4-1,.,TGCGCCAGCAGCCACAACAGGGAGGGTAACTATGGCTACACCTTC,CASSHNREGNYGYTF
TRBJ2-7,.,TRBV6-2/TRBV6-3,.,TGTGCCAGCAGTTACTCCCGCGGACAGAGCGCTTACGAGCAGTACTTC,CASSYSRGQSAYEQYF
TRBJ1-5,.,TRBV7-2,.,TGTGCCAGCAGCTTAGCTAGCAATCAGCCCCAGCATTTT,CASSLASNQPQHF
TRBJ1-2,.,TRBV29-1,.,TGCAGCGTTCCCACAGCGATTTGTGGCTACACCTTC,CSVPTAICGYTF
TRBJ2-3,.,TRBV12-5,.,TGTGCTAGTGGTCGCACAGGATCTAGCACAGATACGCAGTATTTT,CASGRTGSSTDTQYF